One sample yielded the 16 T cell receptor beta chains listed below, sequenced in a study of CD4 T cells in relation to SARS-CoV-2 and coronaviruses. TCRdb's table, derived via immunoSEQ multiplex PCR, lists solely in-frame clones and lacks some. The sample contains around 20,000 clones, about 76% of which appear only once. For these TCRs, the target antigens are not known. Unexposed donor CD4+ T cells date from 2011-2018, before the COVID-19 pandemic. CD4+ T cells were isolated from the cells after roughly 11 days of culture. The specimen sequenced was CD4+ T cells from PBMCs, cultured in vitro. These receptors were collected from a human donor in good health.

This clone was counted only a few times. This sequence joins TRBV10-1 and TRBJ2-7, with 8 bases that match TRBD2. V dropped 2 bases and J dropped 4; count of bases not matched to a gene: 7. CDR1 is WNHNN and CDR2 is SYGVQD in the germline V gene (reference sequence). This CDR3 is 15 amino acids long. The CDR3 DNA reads TGCGCCAGCAGTGAGACTAGCGGAGGTGGATACGAGCAGTACTTC. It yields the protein CASSETSGGGYEQYF.

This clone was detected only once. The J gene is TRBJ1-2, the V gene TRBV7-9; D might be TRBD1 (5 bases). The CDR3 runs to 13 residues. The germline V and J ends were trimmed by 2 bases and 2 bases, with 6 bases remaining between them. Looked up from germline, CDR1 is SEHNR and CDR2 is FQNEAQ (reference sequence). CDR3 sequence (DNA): TGTGCCAGCAGCTTACCAGGGAACTATGGCTACACCTTC. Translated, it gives CASSLPGNYGYTF.

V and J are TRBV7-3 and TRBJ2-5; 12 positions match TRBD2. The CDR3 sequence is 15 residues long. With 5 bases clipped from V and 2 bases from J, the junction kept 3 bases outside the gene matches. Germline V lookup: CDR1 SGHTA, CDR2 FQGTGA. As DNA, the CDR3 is TGTGCCAGCAGCGACGGACTAGCGGGACAAGAGACCCAGTACTTC. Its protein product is CASSDGLAGQETQYF.

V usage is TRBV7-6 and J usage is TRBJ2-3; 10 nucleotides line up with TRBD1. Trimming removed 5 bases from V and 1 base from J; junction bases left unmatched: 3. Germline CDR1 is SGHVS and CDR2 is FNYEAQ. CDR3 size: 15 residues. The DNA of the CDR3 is TGTGCCAGCAGCCCAGGGACAGGGGGCACAGATACGCAGTATTTT. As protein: CASSPGTGGTDTQYF. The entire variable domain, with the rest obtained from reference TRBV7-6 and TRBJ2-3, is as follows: GAGVSQSPRYKVTKRGQDVALRCDPISGHVSLYWYRQALGQGPEFLTYFNYEAQQDKSGLPNDRFSAERPEGSISTLTIQRTEQRDSAMYRCASSPGTGGTDTQYFGPGTRLTVL.

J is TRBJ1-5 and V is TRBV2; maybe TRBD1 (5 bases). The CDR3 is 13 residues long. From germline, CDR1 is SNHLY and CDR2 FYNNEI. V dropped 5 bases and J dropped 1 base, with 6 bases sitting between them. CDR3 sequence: CASSRDSNQPQHF. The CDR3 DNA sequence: TGTGCCAGCAGTCGGGACAGCAATCAGCCCCAGCATTTT.

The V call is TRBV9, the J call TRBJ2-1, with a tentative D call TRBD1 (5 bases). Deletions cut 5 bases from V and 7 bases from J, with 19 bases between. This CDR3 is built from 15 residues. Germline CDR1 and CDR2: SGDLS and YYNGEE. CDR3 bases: TGTGCCAGCAGAGGAGACAGAAGTTTTACAAATGAGCAGTTCTTC. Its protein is CASRGDRSFTNEQFF. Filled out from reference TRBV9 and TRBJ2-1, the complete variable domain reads DSGVTQTPKHLITATGQRVTLRCSPRSGDLSVYWYQQSLDQGLQFLIQYYNGEERAKGNILERFSAQQFPDLHSELNLSSLELGDSALYFCASRGDRSFTNEQFFGPGTRLTVL.

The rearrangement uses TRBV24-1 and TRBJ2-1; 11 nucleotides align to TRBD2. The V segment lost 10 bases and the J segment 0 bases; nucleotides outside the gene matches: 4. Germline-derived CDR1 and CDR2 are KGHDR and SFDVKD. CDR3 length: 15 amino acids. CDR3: CATRTSGSSYNEQFF. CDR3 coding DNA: TGTGCCACTCGTACTAGCGGGAGCTCCTACAATGAGCAGTTCTTC.

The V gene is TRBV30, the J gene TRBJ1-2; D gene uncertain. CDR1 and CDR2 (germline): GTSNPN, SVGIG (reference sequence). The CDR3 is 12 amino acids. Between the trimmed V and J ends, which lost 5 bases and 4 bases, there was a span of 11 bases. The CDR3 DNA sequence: TGTGCCTGGGAGGACGGAATCTATGGCTACACCTTC. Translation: CAWEDGIYGYTF.

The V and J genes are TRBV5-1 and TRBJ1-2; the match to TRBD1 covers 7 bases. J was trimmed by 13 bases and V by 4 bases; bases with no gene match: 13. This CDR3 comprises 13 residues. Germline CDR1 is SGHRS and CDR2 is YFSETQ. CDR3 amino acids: CASSPRDSSSGTF. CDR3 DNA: TGCGCCAGCAGCCCCCGGGACAGCAGTTCCGGCACCTTC.

The CDR3 sequence is CASNIGGGTIYF. CDR3 DNA sequence: TGTGCCAGTAATATCGGAGGGGGCACCATATATTTT. The chain couples TRBV19 to TRBJ1-3; weak D call: TRBD1 (6 bases). This CDR3 spans 12 amino acids. In germline, CDR1 is LNHDA, CDR2 SQIVND (reference sequence). V was pared by 7 bases and J by 9 bases, with 13 bases between.

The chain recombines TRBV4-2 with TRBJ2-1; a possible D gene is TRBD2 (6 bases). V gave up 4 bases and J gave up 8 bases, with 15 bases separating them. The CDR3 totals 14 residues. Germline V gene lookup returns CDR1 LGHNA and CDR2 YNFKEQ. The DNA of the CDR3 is TGTGCCAGCAGCCGTCGAGTACTAGCCGATGAGCAGTTCTTC. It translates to CASSRRVLADEQFF.

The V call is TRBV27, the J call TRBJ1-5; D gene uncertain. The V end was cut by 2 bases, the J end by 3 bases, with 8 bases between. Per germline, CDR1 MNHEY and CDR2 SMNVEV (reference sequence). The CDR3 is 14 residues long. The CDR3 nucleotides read TGTGCCAGCAGTTTAAGGGAGTCCAATCAGCCCCAGCATTTT. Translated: CASSLRESNQPQHF.

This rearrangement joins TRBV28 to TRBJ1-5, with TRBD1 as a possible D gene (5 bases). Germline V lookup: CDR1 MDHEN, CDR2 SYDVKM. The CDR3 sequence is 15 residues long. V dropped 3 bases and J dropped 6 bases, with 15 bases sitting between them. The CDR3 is CASSFGRGWGQPQHF. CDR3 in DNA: TGTGCCAGCAGTTTCGGTAGGGGCTGGGGTCAGCCCCAGCATTTT.

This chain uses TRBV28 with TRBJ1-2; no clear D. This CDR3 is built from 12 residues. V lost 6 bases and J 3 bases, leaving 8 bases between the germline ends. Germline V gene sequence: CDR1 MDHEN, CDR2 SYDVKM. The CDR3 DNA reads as TGTGCCAGCAGGATCCACGACTATGGCTACACCTTC. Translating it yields CASRIHDYGYTF.

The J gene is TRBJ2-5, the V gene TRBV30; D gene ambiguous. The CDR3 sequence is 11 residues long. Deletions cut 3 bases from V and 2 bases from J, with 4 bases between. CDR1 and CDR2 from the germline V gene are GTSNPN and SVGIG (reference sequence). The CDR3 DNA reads TGTGCCTGGAGGGATCAAGAGACCCAGTACTTC. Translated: CAWRDQETQYF.

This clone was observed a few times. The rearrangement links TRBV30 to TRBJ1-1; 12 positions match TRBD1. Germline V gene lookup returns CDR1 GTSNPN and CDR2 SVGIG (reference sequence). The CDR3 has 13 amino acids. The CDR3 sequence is CARDRGRSTEAFF. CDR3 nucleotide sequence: TGTGCACGGGACAGGGGGCGTTCGACTGAAGCTTTCTTT.